The 21 T cell receptor beta chains in this list originate from one sample, sequenced in a study of response to subunit inactivated influenza vaccine. TCRdb passed the RT-PCR reads through MiXCR, listing each CDR3 protein once. Here the sample spans about 480,000 distinct CDR3 sequences, under 15% being singletons. The source was PBMCs from blood, collected roughly 48 days after vaccination. The receptor set was obtained from a man aged 45 to 65 who received an inactivated influenza vaccine.

This clonotype was recorded a few times. The chain recombines TRBV7-2 with TRBJ1-1, with 8 bases aligning to TRBD1. This CDR3 region has 15 residues. Germline CDR1 reads SGHTA; CDR2 reads FQGNSA. V trimming: 7 bases; J trimming: 1 base; junction bases outside the gene matches: 8. CDR3: CASNADRAGNTEAFF. The DNA for the CDR3 is TGTGCCAGCAACGCGGACAGGGCGGGGAACACTGAAGCTTTCTTT.

Points on this clonotype: The junction does not match germline at one end; this may be a read error. The V gene is TRBV20-1, the J gene TRBJ2-2; D may be TRBD1 or TRBD2 (6 bases each). This CDR3 contains 14 residues. Germline V lookup: CDR1 DFQATT, CDR2 SNEGSKA (reference sequence). The CDR3 DNA sequence: TGCAGTGCCAGAGACTGGAGGGGGACCGGGGAGCTGTTTTTT. This translates into CSARDWRGTGELFF.

The V gene is TRBV7-2, the J gene TRBJ2-7, with a weak D call TRBD1 (6 bases). The V gene's germline CDR1 is SGHTA and CDR2 FQGNSA. The CDR3 has 12 residues. V shed 5 bases and J shed 6 bases, with 11 bases lying between them. CDR3 DNA: TGTGCCAGCAGCGAAAACAGGGCCGAGCAGTACTTC. It yields the protein CASSENRAEQYF.

The DNA of the CDR3 is TGTGCCAGCAGCTCAATCTCAGGGGATTTAGCGGAGCAGTACTTC. Protein product: CASSSISGDLAEQYF. The rearrangement joins TRBV11-2 to TRBJ2-7; tentative D call: TRBD1 (6 bases). V was cut by 4 bases and J by 7 bases, with 20 bases left in between. Germline V gene data show CDR1 as SGHAT and CDR2 as FQNNGV. This CDR3 has 15 residues.

The sample holds a few counts of this clonotype. The V and J genes are TRBV28 and TRBJ2-3; TRBD2 matches at 7 bases. The germline V gene has CDR1 MDHEN and CDR2 SYDVKM. V shed 7 bases, J shed 4 bases, and the junction held 11 bases outside the gene matches. This CDR3 is 15 amino acids long. Here the CDR3 reads CASILGGRAADTQYF. Written as DNA, the CDR3 is TGTGCCAGCATCCTGGGGGGGAGGGCCGCAGATACGCAGTATTTT.

This chain uses TRBV18 with TRBJ2-7; TRBD1 might be the D (7 bases). Germline lookup yields CDR1 KGHSH and CDR2 LQKENI. V lost 0 bases to trimming and J lost 2 bases, with 14 bases between them. This CDR3 comprises 16 residues. The CDR3 region is CASSPPASGGTYEQYF. The CDR3 DNA sequence: TGTGCCAGCTCACCACCGGCATCAGGGGGGACCTACGAGCAGTACTTC.

CDR3 region: CASSQDFGGNTGELFF. CDR3 DNA sequence: TGCGCCAGCAGCCAAGATTTCGGGGGGAACACCGGGGAGCTGTTTTTT. The chain combines TRBV4-3 with TRBJ2-2, with TRBD2 as a possible D gene (6 bases). The V gene's germline CDR1 is LGHNA and CDR2 YSLEER. The CDR3 covers 16 residues. V was clipped by 0 bases and J by 1 base, with 9 bases between them.

This clonotype was observed a handful of times. CDR3 region: CAISESRLAGGEQFF. CDR3 DNA: TGTGCCATCAGTGAGTCTCGACTAGCGGGGGGGGAGCAGTTCTTC. V usage is TRBV10-3 and J usage is TRBJ2-1; 14 positions match TRBD2. V gave up 0 bases and J gave up 10 bases; unmatched junction bases: 2. The CDR3 totals 15 residues. Per the germline V gene, CDR1 is ENHRY and CDR2 is SYGVKD.

The chain carries TRBV7-9 and TRBJ2-1; 11 bases are shared with TRBD2. Germline V gene data show CDR1 as SEHNR and CDR2 as FQNEAQ (reference sequence). V trimming: 5 bases; J trimming: 5 bases; junction bases outside the gene matches: 5. The length of the CDR3 is 15 residues. The CDR3 DNA is TGTGCCAGCAGCACTAGCGGGGGCCCTGACAATGAGCAGTTCTTC. It is translated as CASSTSGGPDNEQFF.

This clonotype was seen a few times. The rearrangement links TRBV6-1 to TRBJ1-2; the D gene is possibly TRBD1 (5 bases). V lost 8 bases and J lost 8, with 15 bases in between. The germline CDR1 and CDR2 sequences are MNHNS and SASEGT. The CDR3 has 12 amino acids. The CDR3 region is CASQGTSGGYTF. The CDR3 DNA follows: TGTGCCAGCCAGGGCACGTCGGGGGGCTACACCTTC.

This clonotype was seen a handful of times. V usage is TRBV5-1 and J usage is TRBJ2-7; TRBD1 is a possible D gene (5 bases). This CDR3 contains 16 residues. Trimming shortened V by 0 bases and J by 0 bases, and 13 bases separated the two germline ends. Germline lookup yields CDR1 SGHRS and CDR2 YFSETQ. The CDR3 is CASSLDGQGPSYEQYF. CDR3 coding DNA: TGCGCCAGCAGCTTGGATGGGCAGGGTCCCTCCTACGAGCAGTACTTC.

V and J are TRBV12-3 or TRBV12-4 and TRBJ2-3; possibly TRBD1 for D (5 bases). The CDR3 runs to 12 residues. V dropped 5 bases and J dropped 9 bases, with 12 bases sitting between them. The CDR3 reads CASSPTKGTQYF. The CDR3 DNA is TGTGCCAGCAGTCCGACAAAGGGGACGCAGTATTTT.

This clonotype was seen only a few times. The CDR3 coding sequence is TGCAGTGCTATTGCGGGTGGGGCCAAAAACATTCAGTACTTC. Translation: CSAIAGGAKNIQYF. This sequence joins TRBV20-1 and TRBJ2-4; possible D gene TRBD2, 5 bases. V was shortened by 4 bases and J by 1 base, with 11 bases between the two germline ends. The CDR3 runs to 14 residues. CDR1 is DFQATT and CDR2 is SNEGSKA in the germline V gene (reference sequence).

The J gene is TRBJ1-6, the V gene TRBV10-3; D is uncertain. The germline V gene encodes CDR1 ENHRY and CDR2 SYGVKD. CDR3 length equals 14 residues. V was pared by 3 bases and J by 9 bases, with 12 bases between. CDR3 sequence (DNA): TGTGCCATCAGTGATATTGTTCCGGGTTCACCCCTCCACTTT. It translates to CAISDIVPGSPLHF.

CDR3 protein: CASSQTEAYEQYF. CDR3 DNA sequence: TGTGCCAGCAGCCAAACAGAAGCCTACGAGCAGTACTTC. The V gene is TRBV3-1, the J gene TRBJ2-7; D is unclear. V lost 2 bases to trimming and J lost 2 bases, with 7 bases between them. Germline V CDR1 and CDR2: LGHDT, YNNKEL (reference sequence). The CDR3 contains 13 residues.

V is TRBV12-5 and J is TRBJ2-5; D is possibly TRBD2 (5 bases). The CDR3 is made up of 13 amino acids. Germline V gives CDR1 LGHNT, CDR2 FRNRAP. The ends were cut back, 0 bases at V and 4 bases at J, with 6 bases in the middle. The CDR3: CASGLVGGETQYF. CDR3 DNA sequence: TGTGCTAGTGGTTTGGTTGGAGGAGAGACCCAGTACTTC.

This clonotype was detected only a few times. The genes are TRBV20-1 and TRBJ2-7; D uncertain. Germline V gene data show CDR1 as DFQATT and CDR2 as SNEGSKA (reference sequence). The CDR3 runs to 11 residues. V was shortened by 0 bases and J by 7 bases, with 7 bases between the two germline ends. CDR3 sequence reads: CSAREDREQYF. In nucleotides, the CDR3 is TGCAGTGCTAGAGAGGATCGGGAGCAGTACTTC.

The genes are TRBV3-1 and TRBJ1-6, with 7 bases lining up with TRBD1. The CDR3 consists of 15 residues. Germline loops: CDR1 LGHDT, CDR2 YNNKEL (reference sequence). Losses at the gene ends were 6 bases for V and 10 bases for J; bases not matched to a gene: 12. In DNA, the CDR3 is TGTGCCAGCAGACGGGACAGCCCAAGTAGATCACCCCTCCACTTT. Its protein is CASRRDSPSRSPLHF.

This clonotype was detected a few times. The chain is built from TRBV4-2 and TRBJ2-2, with TRBD2 as a possible D gene (6 bases). The CDR3 consists of 15 residues. From germline, CDR1 is LGHNA and CDR2 YNFKEQ. Trimming took off 0 bases at V and 7 bases at J, with 12 bases between the two ends. The CDR3 DNA reads TGTGCCAGCAGCCAAGATTCACTAGCAATCGGGGAGCTGTTTTTT. Translating it yields CASSQDSLAIGELFF.

This clonotype has just a few counts. This chain links TRBV10-3 with TRBJ2-3; TRBD2 matches at 9 bases. Germline lookup yields CDR1 ENHRY and CDR2 SYGVKD. Trimming at V came to 10 bases and at J to 1 base, leaving 6 bases not matched to a gene. The CDR3 has 14 amino acids. CDR3 in DNA: TGTGCCACAGGGACTAGCCGGGGCACAGATACGCAGTATTTT. Protein product: CATGTSRGTDTQYF.

The rearrangement joins TRBV6-1 to TRBJ2-2; D might be TRBD1 or TRBD2, each matching 6 bases. CDR3 length equals 16 residues. Trimming took 4 bases from V and 2 from J, leaving 14 bases between them. The germline gives CDR1 MNHNS, CDR2 SASEGT. The CDR3 DNA reads as TGTGCCAGCAGTGTAATCCCGGGGGCCAACACCGGGGAGCTGTTTTTT. Translation: CASSVIPGANTGELFF.